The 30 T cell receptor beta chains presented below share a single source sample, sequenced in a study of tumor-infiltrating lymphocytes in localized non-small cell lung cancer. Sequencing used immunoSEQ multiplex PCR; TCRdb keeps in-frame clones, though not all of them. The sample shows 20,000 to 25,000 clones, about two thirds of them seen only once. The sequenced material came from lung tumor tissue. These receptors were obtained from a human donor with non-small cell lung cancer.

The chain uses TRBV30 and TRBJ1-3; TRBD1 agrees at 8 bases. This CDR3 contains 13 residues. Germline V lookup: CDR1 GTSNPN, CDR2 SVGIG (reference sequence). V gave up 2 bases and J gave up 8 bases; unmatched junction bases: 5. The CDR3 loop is CAWSRTGKDTIYF. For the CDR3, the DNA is TGTGCCTGGAGTCGGACAGGGAAAGACACCATATATTTT.

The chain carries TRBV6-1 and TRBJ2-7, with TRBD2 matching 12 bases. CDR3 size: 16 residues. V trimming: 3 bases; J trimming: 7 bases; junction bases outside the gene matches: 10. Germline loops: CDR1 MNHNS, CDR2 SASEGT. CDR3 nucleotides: TGTGCCAGCAGTGACCCACTAGCGGGAGGCCGAGGGGAGCAGTACTTC. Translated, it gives CASSDPLAGGRGEQYF.

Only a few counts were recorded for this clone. This CDR3 reads CASSLLAGGQNEQFF. The CDR3 coding sequence is TGTGCCAGCAGCTTACTAGCGGGAGGGCAAAATGAGCAGTTCTTC. This sequence joins TRBV7-3 and TRBJ2-1; 12 bases agree with TRBD2. This CDR3 contains 15 residues. The germline V gene encodes CDR1 SGHTA and CDR2 FQGTGA. Trimming took 2 bases from V and 7 from J; bases not matched to a gene: 3.

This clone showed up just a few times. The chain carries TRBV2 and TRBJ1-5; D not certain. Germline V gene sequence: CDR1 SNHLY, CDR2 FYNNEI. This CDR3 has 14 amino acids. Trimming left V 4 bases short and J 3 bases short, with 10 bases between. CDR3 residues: CASSGTMSNQPQHF. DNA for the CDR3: TGTGCCAGCAGTGGGACTATGTCCAATCAGCCCCAGCATTTT.

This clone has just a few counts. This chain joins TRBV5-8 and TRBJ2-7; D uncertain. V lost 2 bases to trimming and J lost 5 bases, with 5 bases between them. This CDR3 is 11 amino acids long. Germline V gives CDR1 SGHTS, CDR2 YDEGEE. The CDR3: CASSFTNEQYF. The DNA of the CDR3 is TGTGCCAGCAGCTTCACCAACGAGCAGTACTTC. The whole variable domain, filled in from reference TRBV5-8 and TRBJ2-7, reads EAGVTQSPTHLIKTRGQQATLRCSPISGHTSVYWYQQALGLGLQFLLWYDEGEERNRGNFPPRFSGRQFPNYSSELNVNALELEDSALYLCASSFTNEQYFGPGTRLTVT.

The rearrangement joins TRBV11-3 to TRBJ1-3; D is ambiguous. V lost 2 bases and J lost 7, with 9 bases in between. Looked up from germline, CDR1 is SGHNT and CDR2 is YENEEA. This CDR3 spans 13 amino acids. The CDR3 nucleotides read TGTGCCAGCAGCTTACCGGGAGGGAACACCATATATTTT. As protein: CASSLPGGNTIYF.

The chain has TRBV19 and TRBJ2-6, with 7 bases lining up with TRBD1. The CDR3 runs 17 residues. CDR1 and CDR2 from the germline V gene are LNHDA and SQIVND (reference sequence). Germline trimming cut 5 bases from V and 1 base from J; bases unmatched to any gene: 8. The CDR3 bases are TGTGCCAGTAGTCCAGACAGGGTTAGGTCTGGGGCCAACGTCCTGACTTTC. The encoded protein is CASSPDRVRSGANVLTF.

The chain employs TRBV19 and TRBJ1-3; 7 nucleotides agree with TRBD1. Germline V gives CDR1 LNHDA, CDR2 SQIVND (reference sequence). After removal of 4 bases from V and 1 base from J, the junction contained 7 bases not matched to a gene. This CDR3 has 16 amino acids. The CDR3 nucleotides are TGTGCCAGTAGTAGAGGACAGGCAACATCTGGAAACACCATATATTTT. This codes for CASSRGQATSGNTIYF. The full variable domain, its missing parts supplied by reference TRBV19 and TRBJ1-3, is DGGITQSPKYLFRKEGQNVTLSCEQNLNHDAMYWYRQDPGQGLRLIYYSQIVNDFQKGDIAEGYSVSREKKESFPLTVTSAQKNPTAFYLCASSRGQATSGNTIYFGEGSWLTVV.

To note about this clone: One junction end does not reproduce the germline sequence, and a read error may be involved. The CDR3 bases are TGTGCCAGCAGTCCGAACACTCAGGGGGCGAAGAATCGGCCCCAGCATTTT. Protein sequence: CASSPNTQGAKNRPQHF. The genes are TRBV27 and TRBJ1-5, with TRBD1 matching over 8 bases. The CDR3 length is 17 residues. Per germline, CDR1 MNHEY and CDR2 SMNVEV (reference sequence).

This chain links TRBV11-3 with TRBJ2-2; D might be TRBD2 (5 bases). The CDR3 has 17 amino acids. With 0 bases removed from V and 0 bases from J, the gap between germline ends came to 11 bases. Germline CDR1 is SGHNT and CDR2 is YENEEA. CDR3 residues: CASSLDAGSANTGELFF. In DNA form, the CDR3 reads TGTGCCAGCAGCTTAGACGCGGGTAGCGCGAACACCGGGGAGCTGTTTTTT.

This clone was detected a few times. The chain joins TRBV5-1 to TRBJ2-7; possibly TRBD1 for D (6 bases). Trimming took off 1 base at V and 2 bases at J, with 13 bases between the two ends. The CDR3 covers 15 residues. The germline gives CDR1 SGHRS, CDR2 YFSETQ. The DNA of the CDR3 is TGCGCCAGCAGCTTGATTCAGGGGTCGACCTACGAGCAGTACTTC. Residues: CASSLIQGSTYEQYF.

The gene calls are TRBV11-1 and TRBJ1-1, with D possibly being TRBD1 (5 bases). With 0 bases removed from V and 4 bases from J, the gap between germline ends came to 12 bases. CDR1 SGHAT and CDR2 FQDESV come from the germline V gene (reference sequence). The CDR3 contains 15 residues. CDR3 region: CASSLARGPSTEAFF. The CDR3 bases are TGTGCCAGCAGCTTAGCGCGGGGCCCATCCACTGAAGCTTTCTTT.

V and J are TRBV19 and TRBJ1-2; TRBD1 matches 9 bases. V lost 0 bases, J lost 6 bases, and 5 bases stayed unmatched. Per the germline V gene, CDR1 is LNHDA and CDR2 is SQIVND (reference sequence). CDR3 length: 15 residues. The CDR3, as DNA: TGTGCCAGTAGTATAGAGGGGACAGGGAGTAATGGCTACACCTTC. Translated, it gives CASSIEGTGSNGYTF. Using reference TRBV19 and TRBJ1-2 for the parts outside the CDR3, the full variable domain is DGGITQSPKYLFRKEGQNVTLSCEQNLNHDAMYWYRQDPGQGLRLIYYSQIVNDFQKGDIAEGYSVSREKKESFPLTVTSAQKNPTAFYLCASSIEGTGSNGYTFGSGTRLTVV.

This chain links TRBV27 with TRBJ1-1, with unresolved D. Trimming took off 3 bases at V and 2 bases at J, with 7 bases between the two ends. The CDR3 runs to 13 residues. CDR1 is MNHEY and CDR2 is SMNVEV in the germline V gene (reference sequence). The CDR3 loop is CASSFQVNTEAFF. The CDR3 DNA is TGTGCCAGCAGTTTTCAGGTTAACACTGAAGCTTTCTTT.

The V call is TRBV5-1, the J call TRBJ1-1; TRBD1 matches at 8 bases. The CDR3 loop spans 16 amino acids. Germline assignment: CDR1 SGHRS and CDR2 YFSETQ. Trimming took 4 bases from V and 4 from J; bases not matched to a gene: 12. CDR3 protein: CASSPDRGWVGTEAFF. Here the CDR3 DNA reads TGCGCCAGCAGCCCTGACAGGGGCTGGGTTGGCACTGAAGCTTTCTTT.

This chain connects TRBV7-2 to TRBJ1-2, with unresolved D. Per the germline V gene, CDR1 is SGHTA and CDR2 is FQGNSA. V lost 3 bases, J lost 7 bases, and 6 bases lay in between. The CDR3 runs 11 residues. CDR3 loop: CASSLRVGYTF. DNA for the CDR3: TGTGCCAGCAGCTTGAGGGTTGGCTACACCTTC.

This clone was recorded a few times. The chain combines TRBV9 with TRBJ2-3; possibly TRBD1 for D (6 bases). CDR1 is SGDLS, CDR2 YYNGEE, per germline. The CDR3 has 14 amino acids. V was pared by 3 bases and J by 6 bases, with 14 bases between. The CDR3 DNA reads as TGTGCCAGCAGCGCCCGACAGGAGTCCGATACGCAGTATTTT. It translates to CASSARQESDTQYF.

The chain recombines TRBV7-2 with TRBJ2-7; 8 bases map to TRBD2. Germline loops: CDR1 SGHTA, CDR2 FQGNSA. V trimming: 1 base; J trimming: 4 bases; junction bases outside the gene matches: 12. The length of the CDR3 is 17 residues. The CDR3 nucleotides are TGTGCCAGCAGCTTAGTAGGTGTTGGGACTAGGGGATACGAGCAGTACTTC. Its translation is CASSLVGVGTRGYEQYF. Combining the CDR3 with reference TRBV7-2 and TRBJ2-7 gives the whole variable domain GAGVSQSPSNKVTEKGKDVELRCDPISGHTALYWYRQSLGQGLEFLIYFQGNSAPDKSGLPSDRFSAERTGGSVSTLTIQRTQQEDSAVYLCASSLVGVGTRGYEQYFGPGTRLTVT.

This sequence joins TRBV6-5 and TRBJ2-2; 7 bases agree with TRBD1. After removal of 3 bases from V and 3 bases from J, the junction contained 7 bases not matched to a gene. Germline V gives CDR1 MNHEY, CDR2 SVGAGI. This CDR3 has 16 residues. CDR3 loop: CASSYRTGRHTGELFF. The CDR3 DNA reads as TGTGCCAGCAGTTATCGGACAGGCCGTCACACCGGGGAGCTGTTTTTT.

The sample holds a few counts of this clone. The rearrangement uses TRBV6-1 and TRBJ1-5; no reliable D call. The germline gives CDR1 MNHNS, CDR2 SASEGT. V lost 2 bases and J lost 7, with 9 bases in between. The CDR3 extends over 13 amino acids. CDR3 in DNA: TGTGCCAGCAGTGAAAGAGGGTGGCAGCCCCAGCATTTT. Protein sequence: CASSERGWQPQHF.

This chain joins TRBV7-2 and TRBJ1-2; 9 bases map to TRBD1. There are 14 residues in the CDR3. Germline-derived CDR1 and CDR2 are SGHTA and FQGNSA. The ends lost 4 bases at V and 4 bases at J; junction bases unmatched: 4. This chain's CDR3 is CASSSDRGPYGYTF. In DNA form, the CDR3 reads TGTGCCAGCAGCTCGGACAGGGGACCCTATGGCTACACCTTC.

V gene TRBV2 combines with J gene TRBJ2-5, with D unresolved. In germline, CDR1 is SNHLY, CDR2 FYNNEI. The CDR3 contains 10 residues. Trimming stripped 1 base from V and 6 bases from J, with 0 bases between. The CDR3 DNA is TGTGCCAGCAGTGAAGAGACCCAGTACTTC. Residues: CASSEETQYF.

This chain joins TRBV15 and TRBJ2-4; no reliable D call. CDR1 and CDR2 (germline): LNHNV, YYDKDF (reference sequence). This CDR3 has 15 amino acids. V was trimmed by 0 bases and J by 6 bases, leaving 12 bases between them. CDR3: CATSREGSLGNIQYF. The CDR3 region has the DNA TGTGCCACCAGCAGAGAAGGTTCCTTGGGAAACATTCAGTACTTC.

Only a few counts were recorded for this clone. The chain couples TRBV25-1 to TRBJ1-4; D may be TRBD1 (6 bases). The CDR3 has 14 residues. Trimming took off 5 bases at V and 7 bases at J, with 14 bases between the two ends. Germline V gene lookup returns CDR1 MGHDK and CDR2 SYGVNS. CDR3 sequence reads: CASSFGGAGEKLFF. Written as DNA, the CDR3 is TGTGCCAGCAGTTTCGGGGGGGCGGGTGAAAAACTGTTTTTT.

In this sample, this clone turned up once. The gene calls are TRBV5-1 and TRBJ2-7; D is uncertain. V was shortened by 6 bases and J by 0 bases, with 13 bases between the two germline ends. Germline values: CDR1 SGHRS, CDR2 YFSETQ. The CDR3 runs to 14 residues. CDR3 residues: CASTHDAGSYEQYF. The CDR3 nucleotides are TGCGCCAGCACCCACGATGCCGGCTCCTACGAGCAGTACTTC. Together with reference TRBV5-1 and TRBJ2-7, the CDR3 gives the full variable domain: KAGVTQTPRYLIKTRGQQVTLSCSPISGHRSVSWYQQTPGQGLQFLFEYFSETQRNKGNFPGRFSGRQFSNSRSEMNVSTLELGDSALYLCASTHDAGSYEQYFGPGTRLTVT.

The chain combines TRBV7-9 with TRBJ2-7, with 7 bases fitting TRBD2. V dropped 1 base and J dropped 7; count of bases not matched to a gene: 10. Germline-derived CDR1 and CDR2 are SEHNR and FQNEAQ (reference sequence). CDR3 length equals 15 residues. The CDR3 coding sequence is TGTGCCAGCAGCTTAGGGGACTATAGCTCTCTAGAGCAGTACTTC. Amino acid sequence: CASSLGDYSSLEQYF.

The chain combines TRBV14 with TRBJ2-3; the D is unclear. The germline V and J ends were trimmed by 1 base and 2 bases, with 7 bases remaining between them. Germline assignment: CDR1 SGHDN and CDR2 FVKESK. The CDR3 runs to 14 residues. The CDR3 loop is CASSQARHTDTQYF. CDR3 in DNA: TGTGCCAGCAGCCAAGCCAGGCACACAGATACGCAGTATTTT.

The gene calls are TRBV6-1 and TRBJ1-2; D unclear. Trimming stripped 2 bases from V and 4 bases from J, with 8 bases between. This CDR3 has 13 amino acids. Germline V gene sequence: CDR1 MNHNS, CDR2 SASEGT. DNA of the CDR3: TGTGCCAGCAGTGAAAACATCGGCTATGGCTACACCTTC. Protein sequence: CASSENIGYGYTF.

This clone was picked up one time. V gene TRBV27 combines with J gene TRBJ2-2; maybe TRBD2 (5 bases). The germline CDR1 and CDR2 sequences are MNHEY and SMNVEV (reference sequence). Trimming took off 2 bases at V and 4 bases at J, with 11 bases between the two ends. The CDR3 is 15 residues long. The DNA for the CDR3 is TGTGCCAGCAGTTTAAGGGTAGCGTCCACCGGGGAGCTGTTTTTT. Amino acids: CASSLRVASTGELFF.

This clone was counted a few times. In nucleotides, the CDR3 is TGTGCCAGCAGCGCGGGAGTTTGGCAGTTCTTC. Its translation is CASSAGVWQFF. The chain is built from TRBV5-6 and TRBJ2-1; 7 nucleotides agree with TRBD2. J gave up 12 bases and V 4 bases, and 4 bases lay outside the gene matches. The CDR3 spans 11 residues. Germline assignment: CDR1 SGHDT and CDR2 YYEEEE.